This is a list of T cell receptor beta chains from one sample in a study of T cell responses to AZD1222 COVID-19 vaccine. Clones were read by immunoSEQ multiplex PCR, and TCRdb kept only the in-frame ones, dropping some. The data hold about 150,000 clones, with roughly 88% observed a single time. Sequenced material: peripheral blood, taken 28 days after the second dose of the MenACWY control vaccine. Receptors were obtained from an adult who received the MenACWY meningococcal vaccine as a control. Each CDR3 is given with its conserved first and last residue. D genes are given only for firm matches. Rows give clone size only sometimes, using once, few, many, or a class for an expanded clone.

abundance,d_gene,v_gene,j_gene,CDR3nt,CDR3aa
-,-,TRBV9,TRBJ2-1,TGTGCCAGCAGTCAATTTAGCTCCTACAATGAGCAGTTCTTC,CASSQFSSYNEQFF
-,-,TRBV9,TRBJ2-2,TGTGCCAGCAGCTCTCTGACAGGGAACACCGGGGAGCTGTTTTTT,CASSSLTGNTGELFF
-,TRBD1,TRBV4-1,TRBJ2-3,TGCGCCAGCAGCCAAGAACCGACAGGGAGAGCTACAGATACGCAGTATTTT,CASSQEPTGRATDTQYF
-,-,TRBV20-1,TRBJ2-2,TGCAGTGCTAGTACCCAGAAGACCGGGGAGCTGTTTTTT,CSASTQKTGELFF
-,TRBD1,TRBV4-3,TRBJ2-7,TGCGCCAGCAGCCAAGGGGCCGGGACAGGGGCCCACGAGCAGTACTTC,CASSQGAGTGAHEQYF
-,TRBD1,TRBV6-4,TRBJ1-1,TGTGCCAGCAGTGCAGGGGGCAACACTGAAGCTTTCTTT,CASSAGGNTEAFF
-,-,TRBV30,TRBJ2-1,TGTGCCTGGAGCGCGTTTGACGAGCAGTTCTTC,CAWSAFDEQFF
once,TRBD2,TRBV9,TRBJ2-7,TGTGCCAGCAGCCTGGGACTAGGGGCCTACGAGCAGTACTTC,CASSLGLGAYEQYF
few,-,TRBV5-1,TRBJ1-3,TGCGCCAGCAGCTTAAGTCGGGGGGCGCCTGGAAACACCATATATTTT,CASSLSRGAPGNTIYF
once,TRBD1,TRBV9,TRBJ1-1,TGTGCCAGCAGCGGATCCGGGACAGGGACATCAGCTTTCTTT,CASSGSGTGTSAFF
-,TRBD1,TRBV19,TRBJ2-2,TGTGCCAGTAGTGTTACCGGGACAGGGTCAACCGGGGAGCTGTTTTTT,CASSVTGTGSTGELFF
once,TRBD1,TRBV25-1,TRBJ1-2,TGTGCCAGCAGTGATTCGGCCAGGGGGCAATTGGGCTACACCTTC,CASSDSARGQLGYTF
-,TRBD1,TRBV7-8,TRBJ1-4,TGTGCCAGCAGCCCGCGACAGGGGCCGGCTCAAAAACTGTTTTTT,CASSPRQGPAQKLFF
-,TRBD1,TRBV6-1,TRBJ2-7,TGTGCCAGCAGTGAATGGGGGACAGGCAATCGCGAGCAGTACTTC,CASSEWGTGNREQYF
few,-,TRBV6-5,TRBJ2-7,TGTGCCAGCAGTTACTTGCTCGGGGTAGACGAGCAGTACTTC,CASSYLLGVDEQYF
-,-,TRBV7-6,TRBJ1-1,TGTGCCAGCAGCTTAGGACAGGAATACGAAGCTTTCTTT,CASSLGQEYEAFF
-,-,TRBV4-3,TRBJ1-5,TGCGCCAGCAGCCAGGGGGCTGGGAATCAGCCCCAGCATTTT,CASSQGAGNQPQHF
-,-,TRBV7-2,TRBJ2-2,TGTGCCAGCAGCGTGCCTAAAGGGGGTGGGTGGACCGGGGAGCTGTTTTTT,CASSVPKGGGWTGELFF
-,-,TRBV9,TRBJ2-7,TGTGCCAGCAGCGGGACGGGACAAGCCTACGGGCAGTACTTC,CASSGTGQAYGQYF
-,-,TRBV4-3,TRBJ2-7,TGCGCCAGCAGCCAAACGACGCGACAGGACTCCTACGAGCAGTACTTC,CASSQTTRQDSYEQYF
-,TRBD1,TRBV19,TRBJ2-7,TGTGCCAGTACTACGACAGGGGACTACGAGCAGTACTTC,CASTTTGDYEQYF
-,-,TRBV28,TRBJ2-1,TGTGCCAGCAGCGCAGGGGGGAGCTCCTACAATGAGCAGTTCTTC,CASSAGGSSYNEQFF
-,-,TRBV24-1,TRBJ2-2,TGTGCCACCAGTGCCCGACTGGGCGTTGGCACCGGGGAGCTGTTTTTT,CATSARLGVGTGELFF
-,-,TRBV9,TRBJ1-2,TGTGCCAGCAGCGTATCCCCTAACTATGGCTACACCTTC,CASSVSPNYGYTF
once,-,TRBV6-5,TRBJ1-4,TGTGCCAGCAGTCGACAGTTCGTTGGTGAAAAACTGTTTTTT,CASSRQFVGEKLFF
-,-,TRBV2,TRBJ2-3,TGTGCCAGCAGTGGGGCGGGTACGCAGTATTTT,CASSGAGTQYF
-,TRBD1,TRBV5-1,TRBJ2-2,TGCGCCAGCAGCTTGGTCCCGACAGGGCGGACCGGGGAGCTGTTTTTT,CASSLVPTGRTGELFF
once,-,TRBV7-2,TRBJ2-7,TGTGCCAGCAGCTACGGAGGAGCAGGGACGACCTACGAGCAGTACTTC,CASSYGGAGTTYEQYF
-,-,TRBV11-2,TRBJ2-1,TGTGCCAGCAGCTTAGACAATGAGCAGTTCTTC,CASSLDNEQFF
-,-,TRBV19,TRBJ2-2,TGTGCCAGTAGGAAACTTACAGGGACGAACACCGGGGAGCTGTTTTTT,CASRKLTGTNTGELFF
-,-,TRBV11-1,TRBJ1-1,TGTGCCAGCAGCCTCAGGGGTGTTGAAGCTTTCTTT,CASSLRGVEAFF
-,-,TRBV11-2,TRBJ2-5,TGTGCCAGCAGCTTCCGACCACAAGAGACCCAGTACTTC,CASSFRPQETQYF
-,TRBD2,TRBV6-5,TRBJ2-5,TGTGCCAGCAGTCCCGGGACTAGCCTAAAGACCCAGTACTTC,CASSPGTSLKTQYF
-,-,TRBV2,TRBJ2-1,TGTGCCAGCAGGGTCAGCAGAACAGCCTACAATGAGCAGTTCTTC,CASRVSRTAYNEQFF
-,TRBD1,TRBV19,TRBJ1-6,TGTGCCAGTAGTCAAAACCGAGGGACAGGGGATAATTCACCCCTCCACTTT,CASSQNRGTGDNSPLHF
-,-,TRBV6-5,TRBJ2-7,TGTGCCAGCACTACCGACTGGGGGGAGCAGTACTTC,CASTTDWGEQYF
-,TRBD2,TRBV4-2,TRBJ2-2,TGTGCCAGCAGCCAAGACAAAGCGGGAGGCGGAACCGGGGAGCTGTTTTTT,CASSQDKAGGGTGELFF
-,-,TRBV18,TRBJ1-1,TGTGCCAGCTCACACGGGAAAAACACTGAAGCTTTCTTT,CASSHGKNTEAFF
-,-,TRBV6-5,TRBJ1-6,TGTGCCAGCAGCCCCGGGGGCAATTCACCCCTCCACTTT,CASSPGGNSPLHF
-,TRBD2,TRBV6-6,TRBJ2-5,TGTGCCAGCAGTCCGACTAGCGGGAGCGAGACCCAGTACTTC,CASSPTSGSETQYF
-,TRBD1,TRBV7-9,TRBJ2-1,TGTGCCAGCAGCTCTCGGACAGGGACTCGGCATGAGCAGTTCTTC,CASSSRTGTRHEQFF
-,TRBD1,TRBV2,TRBJ1-2,TGTGCCAGCAGTCCCACACAGGGGGCCGGCTATGGCTACACCTTC,CASSPTQGAGYGYTF
-,TRBD2,TRBV3-1/TRBV3-2,TRBJ2-4,TGTGCCAGCAGCCACAGCAGGACTAGGGACCTCTTAAGGCGGGACATTCAGTACTTC,CASSHSRTRDLLRRDIQYF
-,TRBD1,TRBV24-1,TRBJ2-7,TGTGCCACCAGTGATCCTGACAGGGGTAGGAACGAGCAGTACTTC,CATSDPDRGRNEQYF
-,TRBD1,TRBV28,TRBJ1-2,TGTGCCAGCAGCCCAATTAATAGACAGGGCGGCTATGGCTACACCTTC,CASSPINRQGGYGYTF
once,-,TRBV7-2,TRBJ1-1,TGTGCCAGCAGCGGTTTGACAGGCCACACTGAAGCTTTCTTT,CASSGLTGHTEAFF
-,-,TRBV9,TRBJ2-7,TGTGCCAGCAGCGTAGTCGGGAGCTCCTACGAGCAGTACTTC,CASSVVGSSYEQYF
-,TRBD1,TRBV30,TRBJ2-7,TGTGCCTGGAGTATGGACAGGGACTACGAGCAGTACTTC,CAWSMDRDYEQYF
-,-,TRBV6-2/TRBV6-3,TRBJ1-2,TGTGCCAGCAGTTACTCTTTACCCGGGGACTATGGCTACACCTTC,CASSYSLPGDYGYTF
-,TRBD1,TRBV7-3,TRBJ2-1,TGTGCCAGCAGCTCACAGGGGGCACACAATGAGCAGTTCTTC,CASSSQGAHNEQFF
-,-,TRBV4-1,TRBJ1-5,TGCGCCAGCAGCCAAGCTCCACAGGGTTTCAATCAGCCCCAGCATTTT,CASSQAPQGFNQPQHF
-,-,TRBV19,TRBJ1-4,TGTGCCAGTAACCGGGGGGCGTTTGAAAAACTGTTTTTT,CASNRGAFEKLFF
once,-,TRBV10-1,TRBJ1-1,TGCGCCAGCAGCAGCCCAAACACTGAAGCTTTCTTT,CASSSPNTEAFF